This is a list of T cell receptor beta chains from one sample in a study of cytomegalovirus exposure and HLA in healthy donors. Data came from immunoSEQ multiplex PCR; TCRdb stores just in-frame clones and leaves some out. Of 180,000 or so clones listed, 82% are singletons. Sequencing was performed on PBMCs. These receptors were collected from a boy under 10 years old in good health and CMV-seronegative. CDR3s include the opening cysteine and the closing phenylalanine or tryptophan. A D gene is named only where the DNA matches it firmly. Clone size is given for some rows only: seen once, a few or many times, or a class if the clone is expanded.

>TRBV7-6|-|-|14|TRBJ1-1
CASSLNVPGTEAFF
TGTGCCAGCAGCTTAAATGTCCCGGGCACTGAAGCTTTCTTT
>TRBV11-2|-|few|13|TRBJ2-1
CASSLSSYNEQFF
TGTGCCAGCAGCTTGAGCTCCTACAATGAGCAGTTCTTC
>TRBV7-2|TRBD2|-|19|TRBJ2-2
CASSLVLAGGVAGTGELFF
TGTGCCAGCAGCTTAGTTCTAGCGGGGGGCGTCGCGGGCACCGGGGAGCTGTTTTTT
>TRBV2|TRBD2|-|17|TRBJ2-7
CASSAREAGVTGAEQYF
TGTGCCAGCAGTGCTCGGGAAGCGGGGGTCACGGGGGCCGAGCAGTACTTC
>TRBV7-2|TRBD1|-|15|TRBJ1-1
CASSWATGGVTEAFF
TGTGCCAGCAGCTGGGCGACAGGGGGCGTCACTGAAGCTTTCTTT
>TRBV5-1|-|-|14|TRBJ1-1
CASSLWRMNTEAFF
TGCGCCAGCAGCTTATGGCGGATGAACACTGAAGCTTTCTTT
>TRBV21-1|-|once|16|TRBJ2-2
CASSKGRGPRTGELFF
TGTGCCAGCAGCAAAGGGAGGGGGCCGCGGACCGGGGAGCTGTTTTTT
>TRBV7-9|-|-|14|TRBJ1-3
CASSSAGYGSTIYF
TGTGCCAGCAGCTCCGCAGGGTATGGAAGCACCATATATTTT
>TRBV7-9|TRBD2|few|14|TRBJ2-1
CASTLGGVHNEQFF
TGTGCCAGCACCCTCGGGGGGGTCCACAATGAGCAGTTCTTC
>TRBV18|-|-|15|TRBJ2-5
CASSPPAGATETQYF
TGTGCCAGCTCACCACCAGCGGGCGCGACAGAGACCCAGTACTTC
>TRBV5-4|TRBD2|-|15|TRBJ2-1
CASSLVTSVYNEQFF
TGTGCCAGCAGCTTGGTCACTAGCGTTTACAATGAGCAGTTCTTC
>TRBV6-6|-|-|16|TRBJ2-7
CASSHYRVGSFYEQYF
TGTGCCAGCAGTCACTACAGGGTTGGTAGTTTCTACGAGCAGTACTTC
>TRBV7-9|TRBD1|-|14|TRBJ1-5
CASSSTGQWQPQHF
TGTGCCAGCAGCTCGACAGGGCAGTGGCAGCCCCAGCATTTT
>TRBV4-2|-|few|16|TRBJ2-7
CASSQGPREEGYEQYF
TGTGCCAGCAGCCAAGGACCCAGGGAAGAAGGCTACGAGCAGTACTTC
>TRBV7-8|TRBD2|once|15|TRBJ2-7
CASSPMGLPTGEQYF
TGTGCCAGCAGCCCGATGGGACTACCCACGGGGGAGCAGTACTTC